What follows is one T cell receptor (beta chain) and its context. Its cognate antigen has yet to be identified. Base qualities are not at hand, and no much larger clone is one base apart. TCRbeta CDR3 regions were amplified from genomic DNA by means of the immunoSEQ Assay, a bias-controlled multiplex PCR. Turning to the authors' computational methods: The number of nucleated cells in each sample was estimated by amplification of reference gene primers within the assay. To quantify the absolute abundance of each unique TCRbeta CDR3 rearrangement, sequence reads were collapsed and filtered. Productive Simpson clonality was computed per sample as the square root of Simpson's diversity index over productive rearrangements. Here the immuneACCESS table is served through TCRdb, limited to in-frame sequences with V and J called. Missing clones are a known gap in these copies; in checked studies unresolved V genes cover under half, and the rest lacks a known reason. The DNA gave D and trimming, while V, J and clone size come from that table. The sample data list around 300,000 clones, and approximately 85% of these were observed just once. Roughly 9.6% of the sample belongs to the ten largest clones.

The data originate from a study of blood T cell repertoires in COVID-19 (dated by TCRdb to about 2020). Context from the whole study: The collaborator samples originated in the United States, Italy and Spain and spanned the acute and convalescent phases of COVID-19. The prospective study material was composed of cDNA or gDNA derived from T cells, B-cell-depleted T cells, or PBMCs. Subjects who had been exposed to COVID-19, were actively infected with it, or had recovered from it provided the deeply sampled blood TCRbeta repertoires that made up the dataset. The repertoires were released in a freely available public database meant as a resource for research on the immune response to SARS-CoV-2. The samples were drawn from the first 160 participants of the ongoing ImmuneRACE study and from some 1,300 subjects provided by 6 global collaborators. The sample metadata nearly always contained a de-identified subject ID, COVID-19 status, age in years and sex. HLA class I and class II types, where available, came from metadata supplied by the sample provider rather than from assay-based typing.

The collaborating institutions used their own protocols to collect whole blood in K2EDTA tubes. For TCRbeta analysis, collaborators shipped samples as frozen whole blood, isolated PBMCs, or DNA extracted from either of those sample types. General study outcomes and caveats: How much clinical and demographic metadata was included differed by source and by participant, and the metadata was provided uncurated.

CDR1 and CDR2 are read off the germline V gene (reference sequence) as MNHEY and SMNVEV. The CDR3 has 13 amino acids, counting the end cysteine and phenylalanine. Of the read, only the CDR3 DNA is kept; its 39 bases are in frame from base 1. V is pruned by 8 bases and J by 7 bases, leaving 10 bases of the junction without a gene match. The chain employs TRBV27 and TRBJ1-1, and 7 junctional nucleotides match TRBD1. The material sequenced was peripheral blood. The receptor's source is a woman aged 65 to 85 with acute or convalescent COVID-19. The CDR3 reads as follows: CASPLDRDLEAFF. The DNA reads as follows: TGTGCCAGCCCCTTAGACAGGGACCTTGAAGCTTTCTTT.